Following are 13 T cell receptor beta chains from one sample sequenced in a study of blood T cell repertoires in COVID-19. Clones were sequenced by immunoSEQ multiplex PCR, and TCRdb holds only the in-frame ones, with some missing. The sample lists almost 250,000 clones, around 89% seen once, with over 4% in the top ten. The specimen sequenced was PBMCs or T cells enriched from blood (not recorded which). The receptors derive from a woman between 25 and 40 years old who had recovered from COVID-19.

The chain carries TRBV29-1 and TRBJ1-4, with 7 bases matching TRBD1. V trimming: 4 bases; J trimming: 7 bases; junction bases outside the gene matches: 12. The CDR3 has 15 residues. Germline values: CDR1 SQVTM, CDR2 ANQGSEA. This CDR3 is CSVASSGGKGEKLFF. The CDR3, as DNA: TGCAGCGTTGCTTCGTCAGGGGGAAAGGGTGAAAAACTGTTTTTT.

The CDR3 DNA sequence: TGTGCCAGCAGCGTAGAACAGGGTGGACCCCTCCACTTT. As protein: CASSVEQGGPLHF. This chain connects TRBV9 to TRBJ1-6; a weak D match, TRBD1 (6 bases). V lost 0 bases, J lost 12 bases, and 10 bases lay in between. The CDR3 has 13 amino acids. Germline V lookup: CDR1 SGDLS, CDR2 YYNGEE.

J is TRBJ1-1 and V is TRBV19, with no clear D. Trimming cost V 3 bases and J 1 base, with 9 bases left between them. The CDR3 loop spans 14 amino acids. CDR1 LNHDA and CDR2 SQIVND come from the germline V gene (reference sequence). This CDR3 is CASSMGRENTEAFF. CDR3 nucleotide sequence: TGTGCCAGTAGTATGGGGAGAGAGAACACTGAAGCTTTCTTT.

About this clone: The junction shows a germline mismatch at one end, possibly a read error. J is TRBJ1-4 and V is TRBV7-7; tentatively, D is TRBD1 (5 bases). Germline V CDR1 and CDR2: SSHAT, FNYEAQ (reference sequence). This CDR3 is 16 amino acids long. CDR3 nucleotides: TGTGCTAGCAGTCCCGTCCCGCCAGGGATGAATGAAAAACTGTTTTTT. Translating it yields CASSPVPPGMNEKLFF. The whole variable domain, filled in from reference TRBV7-7 and TRBJ1-4, reads GAGVSQSPRYKVTKRGQDVTLRCDPISSHATLYWYQQALGQGPEFLTYFNYEAQPDKSGLPSDRFSAERPEGSISTLTIQRTEQRDSAMYRCASSPVPPGMNEKLFFGSGTQLSVL.

The V gene is TRBV10-3, the J gene TRBJ1-5; no clear D. The CDR3 length is 12 residues. Germline V gene sequence: CDR1 ENHRY, CDR2 SYGVKD. V lost 3 bases and J lost 6, with 6 bases in between. CDR3 DNA sequence: TGTGCCATCAGTGAACCCGGTCAGCCCCAGCATTTT. Amino acids: CAISEPGQPQHF.

This clone was seen a handful of times. This chain connects TRBV27 to TRBJ1-2, with a possible D match to TRBD1 (5 bases). The CDR3 has 14 residues. The germline V gene encodes CDR1 MNHEY and CDR2 SMNVEV (reference sequence). Trimming removed 5 bases from V and 1 base from J, with 11 bases in between. CDR3 coding DNA: TGTGCCAGCAGTATGGGGGGGTTTAACTATGGCTACACCTTC. It codes for CASSMGGFNYGYTF.

This clone was observed a single time. The V and J genes are TRBV19 and TRBJ1-3; D gene ambiguous. V shed 5 bases and J shed 1 base, with 9 bases lying between them. Germline CDR1 is LNHDA and CDR2 is SQIVND (reference sequence). CDR3 length: 14 amino acids. The CDR3 protein is CASSPGSSGNTIYF. In nucleotides, the CDR3 is TGTGCCAGTAGTCCCGGTTCTTCTGGAAACACCATATATTTT.

V is TRBV4-3 and J is TRBJ1-5, with 10 bases that match TRBD1. The germline CDR1 and CDR2 sequences are LGHNA and YSLEER. The V and J ends lost 3 bases and 6 bases, in that order; junction bases with no gene match: 8. The CDR3 consists of 16 residues. The CDR3 spells CASSQAVGQGIQPQHF. For the CDR3, the DNA is TGCGCCAGCAGCCAGGCCGTGGGACAGGGGATTCAGCCCCAGCATTTT.

The gene calls are TRBV29-1 and TRBJ2-7; the D is unclear. Germline V gene sequence: CDR1 SQVTM, CDR2 ANQGSEA. Trimming removed 4 bases at V and 0 bases at J, with 4 bases between. The CDR3 is made up of 11 amino acids. CDR3 in amino acids: CSVVSSYEQYF. CDR3 coding DNA: TGCAGCGTTGTTAGCTCCTACGAGCAGTACTTC.

V and J are TRBV28 and TRBJ1-2, with 9 nucleotides matching TRBD1. CDR3 size: 14 residues. The V segment lost 8 bases and the J segment 4 bases; nucleotides outside the gene matches: 8. CDR1 and CDR2 from the germline V gene are MDHEN and SYDVKM. The CDR3 DNA follows: TGTGCCAGCGTCCCCGGGACAGGGCCCTATGGCTACACCTTC. Translated: CASVPGTGPYGYTF.

The chain recombines TRBV6-1 with TRBJ1-2; 12 bases match TRBD1. Germline assignment: CDR1 MNHNS and CDR2 SASEGT. Trimming took 2 bases from V and 7 from J; bases not matched to a gene: 8. CDR3 length equals 16 residues. This CDR3 is CASSERPGQGAGGYTF. The CDR3 region has the DNA TGTGCCAGCAGTGAAAGGCCGGGACAGGGGGCTGGTGGCTACACCTTC.

The V and J genes are TRBV5-4 and TRBJ2-3; 9 nucleotides line up with TRBD1. Trimming removed 3 bases from V and 4 bases from J; junction bases left unmatched: 3. CDR1 SGHNT and CDR2 YYREEE come from the germline V gene (reference sequence). This CDR3 is 14 amino acids long. For the CDR3, the DNA is TGTGCCAGCAGCTGGGGACAGGGTGCAGATACGCAGTATTTT. It yields the protein CASSWGQGADTQYF.

This clone was counted between two and nine times. The chain uses TRBV2 and TRBJ2-2; perhaps TRBD2 as D (5 bases). Germline assignment: CDR1 SNHLY and CDR2 FYNNEI. Trimming took 4 bases from V and 0 from J, leaving 9 bases between them. The CDR3 extends over 15 amino acids. CDR3 amino acids: CASSVEGANTGELFF. The CDR3 DNA follows: TGTGCCAGCAGTGTCGAGGGTGCGAACACCGGGGAGCTGTTTTTT. Based on the CDR3 plus reference TRBV2 and TRBJ2-2, the full variable domain is EPEVTQTPSHQVTQMGQEVILRCVPISNHLYFYWYRQILGQKVEFLVSFYNNEISEKSEIFDDQFSVERPDGSNFTLKIRSTKLEDSAMYFCASSVEGANTGELFFGEGSRLTVL.